This T cell receptor (beta chain) came from a study of blood T cell repertoires in COVID-19. Overall study: The origin of the acute and convalescent COVID-19 samples was the United States, Italy and Spain. Sample material is recorded as cDNA or gDNA derived from T cells, B-cell-depleted T cells, or PBMCs.

CDR1 is SNHLY, CDR2 FYNNEI, per germline. V lost 7 bases to trimming and J lost 0 bases; unmatched junction nucleotides: 5. The CDR3 consists of 16 residues. Original processing methods: How many nucleated cells were present was estimated from reference gene primer amplification. The method was immunoSEQ multiplex PCR; TCRdb's version includes in-frame clones alone and lacks a portion of them. The V and J calls and clone size come from that table; D and trimming were worked out from the DNA. Seen here are about 220,000 clones, roughly 85% observed once, and the top ten hold about 2.4%. Patients of the Seattle cohort, enrolled during active infection, were followed longitudinally.

J is TRBJ2-4 and V is TRBV2, with 11 bases that match TRBD2. The receptor comes from a woman in her 70s with COVID-19, enrolled during active disease. The sequenced sample consisted of peripheral blood. For the CDR3, the DNA is TGTGCCAGCAAGGGACTAGCGGTACTAGCCAAAAACATTCAGTACTTC. As protein: CASKGLAVLAKNIQYF.